Shown below are 2 T cell receptor beta chains from a single sample sequenced in a study of control samples from healthy donors and cancer patients. Assay used: immunoSEQ multiplex PCR; TCRdb lists only in-frame clones, some missing. The sample has 400,000 to 450,000 clones; over 75% are singletons. The sequencing input was PBMCs. All receptors derive from a man aged 35 to 55 with head and neck cancer.

The gene calls are TRBV2 and TRBJ1-3, with 7 bases aligning to TRBD1. Germline lookup yields CDR1 SNHLY and CDR2 FYNNEI. This CDR3 spans 15 amino acids. V dropped 2 bases and J dropped 4; count of bases not matched to a gene: 5. Here the CDR3 DNA reads TGTGCCAGCAGTGAACGACAGGGCACGGGAAACACCATATATTTT. Its protein is CASSERQGTGNTIYF.

V usage is TRBV4-1 and J usage is TRBJ2-5; TRBD2 might be the D (5 bases). This CDR3 is built from 16 residues. V was clipped by 3 bases and J by 5 bases, with 19 bases between them. CDR1 is MGHRA, CDR2 YSYEKL, per germline. The CDR3 loop is CASSQEVVVARETQYF. Written as DNA, the CDR3 is TGCGCCAGCAGCCAGGAGGTTGTGGTAGCTCGCGAGACCCAGTACTTC.